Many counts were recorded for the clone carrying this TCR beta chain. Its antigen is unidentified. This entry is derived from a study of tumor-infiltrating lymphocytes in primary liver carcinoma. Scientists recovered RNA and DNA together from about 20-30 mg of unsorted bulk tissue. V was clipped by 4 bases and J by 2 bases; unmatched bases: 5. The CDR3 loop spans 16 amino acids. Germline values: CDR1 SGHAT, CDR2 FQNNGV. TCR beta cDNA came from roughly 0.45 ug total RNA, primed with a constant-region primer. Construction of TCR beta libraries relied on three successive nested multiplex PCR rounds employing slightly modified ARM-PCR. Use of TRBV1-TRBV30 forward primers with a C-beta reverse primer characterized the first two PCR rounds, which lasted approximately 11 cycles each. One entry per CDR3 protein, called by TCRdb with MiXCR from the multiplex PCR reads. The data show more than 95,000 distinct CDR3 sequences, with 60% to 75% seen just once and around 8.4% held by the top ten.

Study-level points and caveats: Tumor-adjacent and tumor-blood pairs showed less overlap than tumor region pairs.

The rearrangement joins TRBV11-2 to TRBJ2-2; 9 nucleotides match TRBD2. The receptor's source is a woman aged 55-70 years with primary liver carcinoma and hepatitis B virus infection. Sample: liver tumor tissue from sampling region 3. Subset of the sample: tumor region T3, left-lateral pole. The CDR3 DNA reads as TGTGCCAGCAGCTCTTCTAGCGGGACCAACACCGGGGAGCTGTTTTTT. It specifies CASSSSSGTNTGELFF.